This record looks at one T cell receptor beta chain sequence and its context. Its target is not known. Thymic resections from corrective heart surgery supplied the tissue. The data derive from a study of human thymus T cells. The CDR3 is 14 amino acids. Germline V gene data show CDR1 as SEHNR and CDR2 as FQNEAQ (reference sequence). Trimming shortened V by 1 base and J by 5 bases, and 11 bases separated the two germline ends. General study points: Gene usage for V and J segments appeared biased in thymic and blood repertoires.

Only in-frame clones appear in the TCRdb table, and some are missing; sequencing was by immunoSEQ multiplex PCR. The sample lists roughly 86,000 clones, roughly 96% occurring once. This TCR was recovered from a boy under three years old with a congenital heart defect but otherwise immunologically healthy. The chain uses TRBV7-9 and TRBJ1-1; no firm D call. Sequencing was carried out using thymus tissue. CDR3 residues: CASSLVWGGTEAFF. The CDR3 DNA is TGTGCCAGCAGCTTAGTGTGGGGAGGAACTGAAGCTTTCTTT.